This record concerns one T cell receptor beta chain sequence. TCRdb passed the 5' RACE reads through MiXCR, listing each CDR3 protein once. The sample has over 40,000 distinct CDR3 sequences, over 20% seen once. The germline V gene encodes CDR1 SGHKS and CDR2 YYEKEE (reference sequence). The CDR3 loop spans 18 amino acids. Losses at the gene ends were 3 bases for V and 6 bases for J; bases not matched to a gene: 15. Cells sorted as Tregs were CD4+, CD25+ and CD127-/low. This clonotype was obtained from a female donor with breast cancer. The chain employs TRBV5-5 and TRBJ2-3, with TRBD2 matching over 11 bases. The sample comprised Tregs sorted from a lymph node. CDR3 region: CASSSLILLAGVDDTQYF. The CDR3 DNA sequence: TGTGCCAGCAGCTCCCTAATTCTACTAGCGGGAGTTGATGATACGCAGTATTTT.